The rows below give T cell receptor beta chains drawn from one sample of a study of shared clonotypes between healthy human individuals. Sequenced by immunoSEQ multiplex PCR; TCRdb stores in-frame clones only, minus some. The data show roughly 2.6 million clones, about 92% seen once. The sample was naive CD4+ T cells sorted from blood. These receptors all stem from a man aged 18 to 29 in good health. Both conserved end residues are part of each CDR3.

v_gene	j_gene	CDR3aa
TRBV15	TRBJ2-3	CATSQGERVLTDTQYF
TRBV4-2	TRBJ1-2	CASSQGGESIYGYTF
TRBV5-6	TRBJ1-1	CASSPQGWFTEAFF
TRBV28	TRBJ2-7	CASSLLDPHEQYF
TRBV11-3	TRBJ2-2	CASSPGTGNTGELFF
TRBV5-1	TRBJ2-7	CASSLRGSEQYF
TRBV4-3	TRBJ2-1	CASSPKRPQRGYYNEQFF
TRBV5-4	TRBJ2-7	CASSLGRGPEQYF
TRBV10-3	TRBJ2-3	CAIKGLVADTQYF
TRBV11-2	TRBJ2-5	CASSLREVPLQETQYF
TRBV29-1	TRBJ2-7	CSASGGQGLYEQYF
TRBV5-1	TRBJ2-5	CASSLGAAQETQYF
TRBV2	TRBJ2-3	CASSPTGVDTDTQYF
TRBV27	TRBJ2-5	CASSSSLAGGRETQYF